Listed here are 28 T cell receptor beta chains from one sample, sequenced in a study of cytomegalovirus exposure and HLA in healthy donors. Both 60 Vbeta primers and 13 Jbeta primers went into the PCR. The protocol was immunoSEQ multiplex PCR, while the TCRdb copy is restricted to in-frame clones and leaves out a portion. The profile shows approximately 160,000 clones, roughly 84% of them singletons. The material sequenced was PBMCs. The receptors here all came from a boy between 2 and 10 years old in good health and CMV-seronegative.

The V and J genes are TRBV4-1 and TRBJ2-5, with 10 bases identical to TRBD1. The CDR3 extends over 17 amino acids. J was trimmed by 4 bases and V by 0 bases; bases with no gene match: 8. In germline, CDR1 is MGHRA, CDR2 YSYEKL. CDR3 loop: CASSQDRDRGFGETQYF. The CDR3 coding sequence is TGCGCCAGCAGCCAAGATAGGGACAGGGGTTTTGGAGAGACCCAGTACTTC.

The rearrangement uses TRBV5-1 and TRBJ2-3, with TRBD2 matching over 13 bases. The CDR3 consists of 16 residues. Looked up from germline, CDR1 is SGHRS and CDR2 is YFSETQ. J lost 3 bases, V lost 4 bases, and 5 bases had no gene match. The CDR3 DNA is TGCGCCAGCAGCCCAAGGACTAGCGGGAGAACAGATACGCAGTATTTT. Protein sequence: CASSPRTSGRTDTQYF.

The chain recombines TRBV7-2 with TRBJ2-1; 7 bases line up with TRBD2. The CDR3 is 15 residues long. Germline loops: CDR1 SGHTA, CDR2 FQGNSA. J gave up 6 bases and V 5 bases, and 10 bases lay outside the gene matches. The CDR3 DNA is TGTGCCAGCAGCGGACGACTAGCCGGGGCCAATGAGCAGTTCTTC. Protein sequence: CASSGRLAGANEQFF. The full variable domain, completed using reference TRBV7-2 and TRBJ2-1, is GAGVSQSPSNKVTEKGKDVELRCDPISGHTALYWYRQSLGQGLEFLIYFQGNSAPDKSGLPSDRFSAERTGGSVSTLTIQRTQQEDSAVYLCASSGRLAGANEQFFGPGTRLTVL.

The gene calls are TRBV19 and TRBJ2-1; TRBD2 matches 8 bases. The CDR3 is 15 amino acids. J gave up 6 bases and V 3 bases, and 7 bases lay outside the gene matches. CDR1 is LNHDA, CDR2 SQIVND, per germline (reference sequence). In DNA form, the CDR3 reads TGTGCCAGTAGTATCAAGCGGGAGTCGGGCAATGAGCAGTTCTTC. Its translation: CASSIKRESGNEQFF.

This clone was recorded once. V gene TRBV19 combines with J gene TRBJ2-2; TRBD1 might be the D (8 bases). Germline assignment: CDR1 LNHDA and CDR2 SQIVND (reference sequence). This CDR3 spans 15 amino acids. Trimming stripped 7 bases from V and 6 bases from J, with 18 bases between. CDR3 coding DNA: TGTGCCAGTATCCCGACAGGGGAGGGCTCCGGGGAGCTGTTTTTT. The encoded protein is CASIPTGEGSGELFF. Complete variable domain (other parts from reference TRBV19 and TRBJ2-2): DGGITQSPKYLFRKEGQNVTLSCEQNLNHDAMYWYRQDPGQGLRLIYYSQIVNDFQKGDIAEGYSVSREKKESFPLTVTSAQKNPTAFYLCASIPTGEGSGELFFGEGSRLTVL.

This clone occurred once. As DNA, the CDR3 is TGTGCCAGCACTAACGGGGACTATGGCTACACCTTC. This sequence encodes CASTNGDYGYTF. The V gene is TRBV6-5, the J gene TRBJ1-2; D uncertain. The V end lost 7 bases, the J end lost 3 bases, and 9 bases lay between the germline ends. Germline V CDR1 and CDR2: MNHEY, SVGAGI. The CDR3 is made up of 12 amino acids.

V usage is TRBV27 and J usage is TRBJ2-3, with D maybe TRBD2 (6 bases). Germline lookup yields CDR1 MNHEY and CDR2 SMNVEV (reference sequence). Trimming left V 7 bases short and J 1 base short, with 18 bases between. The CDR3 extends over 16 amino acids. This chain's CDR3 is CASTQVRPGGTDTQYF. The CDR3 DNA follows: TGTGCCAGCACTCAAGTCCGCCCGGGGGGCACAGATACGCAGTATTTT.

The gene calls are TRBV9 and TRBJ1-2; 7 nucleotides line up with TRBD1. The CDR3 has 15 residues. The junction had 8 bases not matched to a gene; V was cut back by 4 bases and J by 2 bases. Germline V gene data show CDR1 as SGDLS and CDR2 as YYNGEE. The CDR3 here is CASSSRGRTNYGYTF. CDR3 bases: TGTGCCAGCAGCTCTAGGGGGCGGACGAACTATGGCTACACCTTC. Together with reference TRBV9 and TRBJ1-2, the CDR3 gives the full variable domain: DSGVTQTPKHLITATGQRVTLRCSPRSGDLSVYWYQQSLDQGLQFLIQYYNGEERAKGNILERFSAQQFPDLHSELNLSSLELGDSALYFCASSSRGRTNYGYTFGSGTRLTVV.

The rearrangement uses TRBV5-8 and TRBJ1-1, with 8 positions matching TRBD1. Germline V gene data show CDR1 as SGHTS and CDR2 as YDEGEE. V lost 6 bases to trimming and J lost 3 bases; unmatched junction nucleotides: 7. The CDR3 is 14 amino acids. In DNA, the CDR3 is TGTGCCAGCAACCAGGACAGGGCGGACACTGAAGCTTTCTTT. Translating gives CASNQDRADTEAFF.

The chain employs TRBV2 and TRBJ2-7, with D maybe TRBD2 (5 bases). The CDR3 totals 14 residues. CDR1 is SNHLY, CDR2 FYNNEI, per germline. V lost 4 bases and J 3 bases, leaving 13 bases between the germline ends. The CDR3: CASSGGLRIYEQYF. DNA for the CDR3: TGTGCCAGCAGTGGAGGGTTAAGGATCTACGAGCAGTACTTC.

As regards this clone: The sample carries other DNA sequences with the same CDR3. The CDR3 here is CASSLRGNTEAFF. The CDR3 DNA reads TGTGCCAGCAGCTTACGGGGAAACACTGAAGCTTTCTTT. This chain links TRBV7-9 with TRBJ1-1; no clear D gene. Trimming removed 2 bases at V and 2 bases at J, with 6 bases between. Germline CDR1 SEHNR, CDR2 FQNEAQ (reference sequence). This CDR3 is 13 amino acids long.

The chain uses TRBV15 and TRBJ1-6, with TRBD1 as a possible D gene (6 bases). The CDR3 consists of 15 residues. Trimming cost V 5 bases and J 5 bases, with 13 bases left between them. From germline, CDR1 is LNHNV and CDR2 YYDKDF (reference sequence). This chain's CDR3 is CATSQTRGDNSPLHF. CDR3 nucleotide sequence: TGTGCCACCAGCCAAACCAGGGGCGATAATTCACCCCTCCACTTT.

V is TRBV2 and J is TRBJ1-2; possibly TRBD1 for D (6 bases). The CDR3 contains 13 residues. V was trimmed by 8 bases and J by 4 bases, leaving 14 bases between them. The V gene's germline CDR1 is SNHLY and CDR2 FYNNEI. The CDR3 DNA reads TGTGCCAGCTGTGGCACAGGGTGCTATGGCTACACCTTC. Amino acids: CASCGTGCYGYTF.

This chain joins TRBV5-6 and TRBJ2-4; perhaps TRBD2 as D (7 bases). The germline V and J ends were trimmed by 4 bases and 12 bases, with 23 bases remaining between them. CDR1 is SGHDT, CDR2 YYEEEE, per germline. This CDR3 contains 15 residues. The CDR3 sequence is CASSTIPRPGEGQYF. The DNA for the CDR3 is TGTGCCAGCAGCACCATACCCCGCCCAGGGGAGGGTCAGTACTTC.

This clone was counted once. The chain is built from TRBV7-9 and TRBJ2-7; no definite D call. The ends were cut back, 0 bases at V and 1 base at J, with 4 bases in the middle. This CDR3 contains 13 residues. In germline, CDR1 is SEHNR, CDR2 FQNEAQ (reference sequence). The CDR3 nucleotides read TGTGCCAGCAGCTTAGCGTCTTCCTACGAGCAGTACTTC. Its protein product is CASSLASSYEQYF.

This chain connects TRBV9 to TRBJ2-1; 7 bases fit TRBD2. CDR3 length: 15 amino acids. The germline V gene has CDR1 SGDLS and CDR2 YYNGEE. Trimming took 4 bases from V and 8 from J; bases not matched to a gene: 12. The CDR3 nucleotides read TGTGCCAGCAGCCCCTTCGAGGTAGCGGGCCATGAGCAGTTCTTC. Residues: CASSPFEVAGHEQFF.

The chain links TRBV6-6 to TRBJ2-5; maybe TRBD2 (6 bases). The DNA end lines up better with TRBJ2-7; the J call may be wrong. The CDR3 runs 15 residues. Germline assignment: CDR1 MNHNY and CDR2 SVGAGI (reference sequence). The CDR3 here is CASSTKLEGVYEQYF. CDR3 DNA: TGTGCCAGCAGTACGAAGTTGGAGGGCGTCTACGAGCAGTACTTC.

Only one count was recorded for this clone. This chain connects TRBV7-6 to TRBJ2-7, with D maybe TRBD2 (5 bases). The CDR3 sequence is 14 residues long. CDR1 and CDR2 (germline): SGHVS, FNYEAQ. V was trimmed by 0 bases and J by 2 bases, leaving 8 bases between them. The CDR3 protein is CASSLAGDPYEQYF. CDR3 coding DNA: TGTGCCAGCAGCTTAGCGGGAGACCCCTACGAGCAGTACTTC.

The V call is TRBV21-1, the J call TRBJ1-1; the D call in the table, TRBD1, was not verified against the DNA. TRBV21-1 is described as a pseudogene. The CDR3 totals 12 residues. This CDR3 is CASSKIRGEAFF. CDR3 in DNA: TGTGCCAGCAGCAAAATCAGGGGAGAAGCTTTCTTT.

The chain recombines TRBV5-4 with TRBJ2-5, with 12 positions matching TRBD1. J was trimmed by 5 bases and V by 4 bases; bases with no gene match: 9. This CDR3 comprises 16 residues. Germline CDR1 SGHNT, CDR2 YYREEE (reference sequence). The CDR3 nucleotides are TGTGCCAGCAGCACCCGGGACAGGGGGCGCGGGGAGACCCAGTACTTC. Its protein is CASSTRDRGRGETQYF.

This clone was detected ten times or more. The rearrangement joins TRBV28 to TRBJ2-2, with 9 bases fitting TRBD1. CDR1 is MDHEN, CDR2 SYDVKM, per germline. The CDR3 contains 16 residues. Germline trimming cut 4 bases from V and 4 bases from J; bases unmatched to any gene: 7. The CDR3, as DNA: TGTGCCAGCAGTTCCCGACAGGGGGAGAGCACCGGGGAGCTGTTTTTT. Its protein is CASSSRQGESTGELFF.

The genes are TRBV7-2 and TRBJ2-7, with D tentatively TRBD2 (5 bases). The V and J ends lost 2 bases and 2 bases respectively, with 10 bases between them. The length of the CDR3 is 14 residues. Per germline, CDR1 SGHTA and CDR2 FQGNSA. CDR3 sequence reads: CASSLTAGAYEQYF. The DNA for the CDR3 is TGTGCCAGCAGCTTAACTGCGGGCGCCTACGAGCAGTACTTC.

The genes are TRBV6-6 and TRBJ1-5, with D perhaps matching TRBD1 (6 bases). From germline, CDR1 is MNHNY and CDR2 SVGAGI (reference sequence). CDR3 length: 16 residues. Trimming shortened V by 2 bases and J by 6 bases, and 17 bases separated the two germline ends. CDR3 in amino acids: CASSYIGGAISQPQHF. In DNA form, the CDR3 reads TGTGCCAGCAGTTACATAGGGGGGGCAATAAGTCAGCCCCAGCATTTT.

The rearrangement links TRBV27 to TRBJ1-2, with 9 nucleotides matching TRBD1. Trimming removed 6 bases from V and 7 bases from J; junction bases left unmatched: 15. The CDR3 spans 16 residues. Germline V gene data show CDR1 as MNHEY and CDR2 as SMNVEV (reference sequence). CDR3 region: CASRTLAGQGLGGYTF. The CDR3, as DNA: TGTGCCAGCAGAACCCTCGCGGGACAGGGACTAGGTGGCTACACCTTC.

The chain joins TRBV2 to TRBJ2-5; perhaps TRBD1 as D (5 bases). Between the trimmed V and J ends, which lost 6 bases and 5 bases, there was a span of 7 bases. CDR1 SNHLY and CDR2 FYNNEI come from the germline V gene. The CDR3 is 11 amino acids. CDR3 nucleotide sequence: TGTGCCAGCAGCGCAGGGGAGACCCAGTACTTC. Translation gives CASSAGETQYF.

V and J are TRBV5-6 and TRBJ2-2; D gene ambiguous. V was trimmed by 0 bases and J by 4 bases, leaving 4 bases between them. Germline V gives CDR1 SGHDT, CDR2 YYEEEE. The CDR3 covers 13 residues. The CDR3 loop reads CASSLGPTGELFF. The CDR3 nucleotides are TGTGCCAGCAGCTTGGGGCCCACCGGGGAGCTGTTTTTT.

The J gene is TRBJ1-5, the V gene TRBV27, with D possibly TRBD1 on 6 matching bases. Germline V gene sequence: CDR1 MNHEY, CDR2 SMNVEV (reference sequence). Trimming shortened V by 2 bases and J by 2 bases, and 13 bases separated the two germline ends. The CDR3 contains 16 residues. The CDR3 is CASSLTGGAGNQPQHF. CDR3 nucleotides: TGTGCCAGCAGTTTAACGGGGGGCGCGGGCAATCAGCCCCAGCATTTT.

The chain uses TRBV19 and TRBJ2-1, with 11 bases lining up with TRBD2. The CDR3 runs to 14 residues. CDR1 LNHDA and CDR2 SQIVND come from the germline V gene (reference sequence). V lost 10 bases, J lost 4 bases, and 6 bases stayed unmatched. The CDR3, as DNA: TGTGCCACTAAGCCTAGCGGGAGGTACAATGAGCAGTTCTTC. Its protein product is CATKPSGRYNEQFF.